The next 21 T cell receptor beta chains were all read from a single sample in a study of T cells after somatic rescue of genetic block. Repertoires were generated with immunoSEQ multiplex PCR, while TCRdb's copy carries only in-frame clones and drops some. The sample includes approximately 100,000 clones, 90% seen only once; the top ten take roughly 1.5%. Sequencing input: peripheral blood mononuclear cells (PBMCs). The receptors were sampled from a woman between 18 and 30 years old.

This clone was detected once. V and J are TRBV29-1 and TRBJ2-5; tentatively, D is TRBD1 (6 bases). The length of the CDR3 is 13 residues. V lost 6 bases and J 3 bases, leaving 14 bases between the germline ends. Germline values: CDR1 SQVTM, CDR2 ANQGSEA. CDR3 sequence reads: CSVKDSHKETQYF. The CDR3 region has the DNA TGCAGCGTCAAGGACAGCCACAAAGAGACCCAGTACTTC.

The gene calls are TRBV30 and TRBJ2-2; 9 bases are a match to TRBD2. CDR1 GTSNPN and CDR2 SVGIG come from the germline V gene (reference sequence). The CDR3 runs 14 residues. V trimming: 3 bases; J trimming: 5 bases; junction bases outside the gene matches: 4. The CDR3 loop reads CAWSEGLATGELFF. The CDR3 nucleotides are TGTGCCTGGAGCGAGGGACTAGCAACCGGGGAGCTGTTTTTT.

CDR3 sequence reads: CASSLAQRNYGYTF. In nucleotides, the CDR3 is TGTGCCAGCAGCTTGGCACAACGGAACTATGGCTACACCTTC. This rearrangement joins TRBV5-6 to TRBJ1-2; the D is unclear. The germline gives CDR1 SGHDT, CDR2 YYEEEE. With 0 bases removed from V and 2 bases from J, the gap between germline ends came to 8 bases. This CDR3 spans 14 amino acids.

The chain uses TRBV5-1 and TRBJ2-7; D perhaps matches TRBD1 (5 bases). The germline V gene has CDR1 SGHRS and CDR2 YFSETQ. V gave up 0 bases and J gave up 5 bases, with 12 bases separating them. There are 14 residues in the CDR3. The CDR3 region has the DNA TGCGCCAGCAGCTTGGAGGCAGGGCTCCACGAGCAGTACTTC. The encoded protein is CASSLEAGLHEQYF. Filled out from reference TRBV5-1 and TRBJ2-7, the complete variable domain reads KAGVTQTPRYLIKTRGQQVTLSCSPISGHRSVSWYQQTPGQGLQFLFEYFSETQRNKGNFPGRFSGRQFSNSRSEMNVSTLELGDSALYLCASSLEAGLHEQYFGPGTRLTVT.

The chain carries TRBV30 and TRBJ1-1; D is uncertain. Trimming shortened V by 4 bases and J by 0 bases, and 9 bases separated the two germline ends. This CDR3 region has 13 residues. Germline assignment: CDR1 GTSNPN and CDR2 SVGIG (reference sequence). As DNA, the CDR3 is TGTGCCTGGACAGGAGCACTGAACACTGAAGCTTTCTTT. Translating it yields CAWTGALNTEAFF.

V gene TRBV6-5 combines with J gene TRBJ1-2; D gene unclear. Per the germline V gene, CDR1 is MNHEY and CDR2 is SVGAGI. V lost 2 bases to trimming and J lost 4 bases, with 5 bases between them. This CDR3 is built from 12 residues. CDR3 sequence: CASSYAGYGYTF. In nucleotides, the CDR3 is TGTGCCAGCAGTTACGCGGGCTATGGCTACACCTTC.

To note about this clone: At one end, the junction sequence differs from germline, possibly due to a read error. The V gene is TRBV11-2, the J gene TRBJ2-1; the D is unclear. The CDR3 runs to 14 residues. Germline V gene lookup returns CDR1 SGHAT and CDR2 FQNNGV. CDR3 in DNA: TGTGCCAGCAGCCCCGCCGACTCCTCCAATGAGCAGTTCTTC. It codes for CASSPADSSNEQFF.

The rearrangement links TRBV2 to TRBJ1-2, with TRBD1 as a possible D gene (5 bases). CDR3 length: 14 residues. V was pared by 7 bases and J by 4 bases, with 16 bases between. Germline loops: CDR1 SNHLY, CDR2 FYNNEI. CDR3 loop: CASTLTGATYGYTF. CDR3 coding DNA: TGTGCCAGCACGTTGACCGGGGCCACCTATGGCTACACCTTC.

The chain employs TRBV19 and TRBJ2-7, with D perhaps matching TRBD1 (6 bases). CDR1 is LNHDA, CDR2 SQIVND, per germline (reference sequence). The CDR3 totals 15 residues. Trimming took 3 bases from V and 0 from J, leaving 12 bases between them. DNA for the CDR3: TGTGCCAGTAGTATTGCAGGGGCCAACTCCTACGAGCAGTACTTC. It is translated as CASSIAGANSYEQYF.

The chain's CDR3 is CASSTTGQASNQPQHF. CDR3 coding DNA: TGTGCCAGCAGCACAACGGGACAGGCTAGCAATCAGCCCCAGCATTTT. The chain links TRBV21-1 to TRBJ1-5; the table's TRBD1 call for D was not verified on the DNA. TRBV21-1 is described as a pseudogene. This CDR3 has 16 residues.

V and J are TRBV6-4 and TRBJ2-1, with a possible D match to TRBD2 (5 bases). Deletions cut 0 bases from V and 10 bases from J, with 10 bases between. CDR3 length: 13 amino acids. CDR1 is MRHNA, CDR2 SNTAGT, per germline. CDR3 residues: CASSDSWEREQFF. As DNA, the CDR3 is TGTGCCAGCAGTGACTCGTGGGAGAGGGAGCAGTTCTTC.

The chain links TRBV27 to TRBJ2-1; 10 bases are shared with TRBD2. The trim removed 5 bases at V and 2 bases at J, leaving 9 bases unmatched. The germline gives CDR1 MNHEY, CDR2 SMNVEV (reference sequence). The CDR3 contains 17 residues. CDR3 sequence: CASSPIGLADAYNEQFF. The CDR3 DNA follows: TGTGCCAGCAGTCCTATCGGACTAGCGGACGCCTACAATGAGCAGTTCTTC.

In its sample, this clone was seen once. This rearrangement joins TRBV28 to TRBJ2-5, with TRBD2 matching 8 bases. Trimming removed 6 bases from V and 5 bases from J; junction bases left unmatched: 14. The CDR3 contains 16 residues. CDR1 MDHEN and CDR2 SYDVKM come from the germline V gene. In nucleotides, the CDR3 is TGTGCCAGCAGGACCCTCGGGAGCGGGAGCGGGGAGACCCAGTACTTC. Its protein product is CASRTLGSGSGETQYF. The full variable domain, in which reference TRBV28 and TRBJ2-5 provide the parts outside the CDR3, is DVKVTQSSRYLVKRTGEKVFLECVQDMDHENMFWYRQDPGLGLRLIYFSYDVKMKEKGDIPEGYSVSREKKERFSLILESASTNQTSMYLCASRTLGSGSGETQYFGPGTRLLVL.

The chain joins TRBV18 to TRBJ1-1, with a tentative D call TRBD1 (6 bases). This CDR3 has 14 residues. V was pared by 6 bases and J by 1 base, with 12 bases between. CDR1 is KGHSH and CDR2 is LQKENI in the germline V gene. The CDR3 loop reads CASSEAGENTEAFF. In nucleotides, the CDR3 is TGTGCCAGCTCGGAGGCAGGGGAGAACACTGAAGCTTTCTTT.

This chain uses TRBV29-1 with TRBJ2-2, with a weak D call TRBD1 (5 bases). This CDR3 is built from 15 residues. The V gene lost 4 bases and the J gene lost 0 bases, with 12 bases spanning the gap. Germline-derived CDR1 and CDR2 are SQVTM and ANQGSEA. The CDR3 reads CSVAGPGTNTGELFF. The CDR3 nucleotides are TGCAGCGTTGCAGGGCCAGGGACGAACACCGGGGAGCTGTTTTTT.

In nucleotides, the CDR3 is TGTGCCAGCATGGGCCCCAACTATGGCTACACCTTC. The encoded protein is CASMGPNYGYTF. The chain has TRBV6-1 and TRBJ1-2; no definite D call. V lost 7 bases and J 2 bases, leaving 8 bases between the germline ends. CDR3 length: 12 amino acids. Germline V gene lookup returns CDR1 MNHNS and CDR2 SASEGT.

This clone was found a few times. The chain uses TRBV2 and TRBJ1-1, with D maybe TRBD1 (5 bases). This CDR3 contains 13 residues. V lost 6 bases and J 1 base, leaving 9 bases between the germline ends. CDR1 is SNHLY and CDR2 is FYNNEI in the germline V gene. The CDR3 loop is CASSEGSNTEAFF. CDR3 coding DNA: TGTGCCAGCAGCGAGGGGTCGAACACTGAAGCTTTCTTT.

Points on this clone: At one of its ends the junction is not consistent with the germline gene, which may arise from a read error. This chain links TRBV9 with TRBJ2-5, with TRBD2 matching over 15 bases. CDR1 is SGDLS and CDR2 is YYNGEE in the germline V gene. CDR3 size: 18 residues. The CDR3 is CASSVGTSGRALQGTQYF. CDR3 DNA: TGTGCCAGCAGCGTAGGGACTAGCGGGAGGGCCCTCCAAGGGACCCAGTACTTC.

This clone occurred once. The chain has TRBV29-1 and TRBJ2-2; 8 bases are shared with TRBD2. The CDR3 sequence is 15 residues long. Germline assignment: CDR1 SQVTM and CDR2 ANQGSEA. V gave up 4 bases and J gave up 7 bases; unmatched junction bases: 11. For the CDR3, the DNA is TGCAGCGTTGCCGCCGGACTAGCCATCGGCGGGGAGCTGTTTTTT. Its translation: CSVAAGLAIGGELFF.

The chain has TRBV25-1 and TRBJ1-2, with D unresolved. The V and J ends lost 4 bases and 8 bases respectively, with 14 bases between them. The germline gives CDR1 MGHDK, CDR2 SYGVNS. This CDR3 is built from 13 residues. Here the CDR3 reads CASSAHPTGGYTF. DNA for the CDR3: TGTGCCAGCAGTGCGCACCCGACGGGGGGCTACACCTTC.

The V and J genes are TRBV27 and TRBJ2-7; D gene uncertain. CDR1 MNHEY and CDR2 SMNVEV come from the germline V gene (reference sequence). The CDR3 has 13 amino acids. V dropped 2 bases and J dropped 5 bases, with 10 bases sitting between them. The CDR3: CASSLTWGHEQYF. The CDR3 DNA reads TGTGCCAGCAGTTTAACTTGGGGTCACGAGCAGTACTTC.